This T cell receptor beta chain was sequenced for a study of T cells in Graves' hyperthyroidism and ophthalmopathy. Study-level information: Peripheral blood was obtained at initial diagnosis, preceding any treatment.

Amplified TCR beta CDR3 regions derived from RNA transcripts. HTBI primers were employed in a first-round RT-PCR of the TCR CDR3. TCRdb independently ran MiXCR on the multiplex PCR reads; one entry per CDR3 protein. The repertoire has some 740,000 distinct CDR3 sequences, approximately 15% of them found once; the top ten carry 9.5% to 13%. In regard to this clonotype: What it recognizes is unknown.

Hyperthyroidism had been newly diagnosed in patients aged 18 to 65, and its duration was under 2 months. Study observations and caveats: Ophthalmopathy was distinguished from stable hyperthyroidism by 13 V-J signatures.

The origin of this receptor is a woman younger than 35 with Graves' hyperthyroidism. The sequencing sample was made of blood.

The CDR3 sequence is CASSLAGFGNTEAFF. CDR3 bases: TGTGCCAGCAGCTTAGCAGGGTTCGGGAACACTGAAGCTTTCTTT. V is TRBV7-9 and J is TRBJ1-1; D gene uncertain. V lost 0 bases, J lost 1 base, and 9 bases lay in between. CDR3 length: 15 residues. The germline V gene encodes CDR1 SEHNR and CDR2 FQNEAQ (reference sequence).